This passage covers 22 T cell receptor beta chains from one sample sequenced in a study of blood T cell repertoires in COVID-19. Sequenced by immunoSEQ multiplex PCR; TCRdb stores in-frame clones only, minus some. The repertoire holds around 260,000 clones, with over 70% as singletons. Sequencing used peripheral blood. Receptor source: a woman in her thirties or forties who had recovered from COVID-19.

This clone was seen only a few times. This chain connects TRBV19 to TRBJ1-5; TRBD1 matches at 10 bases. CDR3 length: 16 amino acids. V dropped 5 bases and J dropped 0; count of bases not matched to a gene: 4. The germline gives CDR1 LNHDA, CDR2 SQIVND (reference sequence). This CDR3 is CASSLTGGLSNQPQHF. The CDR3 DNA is TGTGCCAGTAGTTTGACAGGGGGCCTTAGCAATCAGCCCCAGCATTTT.

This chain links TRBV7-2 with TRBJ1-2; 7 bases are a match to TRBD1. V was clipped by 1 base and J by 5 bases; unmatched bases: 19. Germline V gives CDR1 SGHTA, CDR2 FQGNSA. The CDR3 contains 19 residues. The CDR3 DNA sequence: TGTGCCAGCAGCTTAGGTCCCGACAGGGCGTTTTTAACTCCTTATGGCTACACCTTC. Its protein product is CASSLGPDRAFLTPYGYTF.

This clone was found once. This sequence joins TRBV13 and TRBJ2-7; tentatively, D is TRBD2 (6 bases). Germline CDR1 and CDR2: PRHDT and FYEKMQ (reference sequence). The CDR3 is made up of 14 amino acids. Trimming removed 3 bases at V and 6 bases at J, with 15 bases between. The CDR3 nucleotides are TGTGCCAGCAGCTTGGGACGGGGGATCGCCGAGCAGTACTTC. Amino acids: CASSLGRGIAEQYF.

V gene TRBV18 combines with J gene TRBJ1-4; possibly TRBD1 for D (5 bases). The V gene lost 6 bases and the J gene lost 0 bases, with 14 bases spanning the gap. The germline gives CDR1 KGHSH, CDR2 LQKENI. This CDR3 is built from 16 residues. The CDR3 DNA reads TGTGCCAGCTCGTCGACAGTACCTGCAACTAATGAAAAACTGTTTTTT. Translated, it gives CASSSTVPATNEKLFF.

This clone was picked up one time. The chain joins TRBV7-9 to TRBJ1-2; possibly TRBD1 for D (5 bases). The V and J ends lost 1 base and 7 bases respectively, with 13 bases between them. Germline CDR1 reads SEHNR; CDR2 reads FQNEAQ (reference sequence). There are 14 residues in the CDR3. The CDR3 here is CASSLVGRAIGYTF. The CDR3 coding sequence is TGTGCCAGCAGCTTAGTCGGCAGGGCAATTGGCTACACCTTC.

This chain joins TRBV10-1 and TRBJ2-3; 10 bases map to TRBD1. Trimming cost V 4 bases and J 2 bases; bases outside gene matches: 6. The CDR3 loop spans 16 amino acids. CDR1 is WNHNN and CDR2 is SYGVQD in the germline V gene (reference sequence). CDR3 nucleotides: TGCGCCAGCAGTGGAGGGGACAGGGGTTACACAGATACGCAGTATTTT. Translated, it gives CASSGGDRGYTDTQYF.

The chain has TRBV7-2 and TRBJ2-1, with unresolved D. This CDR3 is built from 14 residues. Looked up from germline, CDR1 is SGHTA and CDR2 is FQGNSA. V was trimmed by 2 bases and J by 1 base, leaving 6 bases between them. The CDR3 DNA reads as TGTGCCAGCAGCTTATCCGCGTCCTACAATGAGCAGTTCTTC. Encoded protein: CASSLSASYNEQFF.

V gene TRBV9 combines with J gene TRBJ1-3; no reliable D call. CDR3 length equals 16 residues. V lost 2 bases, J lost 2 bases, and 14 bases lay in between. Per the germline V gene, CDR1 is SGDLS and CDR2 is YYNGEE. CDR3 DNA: TGTGCCAGCAGCGTGGAGGCGGCGGGTCCTGGAAACACCATATATTTT. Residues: CASSVEAAGPGNTIYF.

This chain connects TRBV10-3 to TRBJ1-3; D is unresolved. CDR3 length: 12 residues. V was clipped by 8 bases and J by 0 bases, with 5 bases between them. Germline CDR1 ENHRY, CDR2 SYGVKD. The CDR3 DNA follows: TGTGCCATCTCCGGCTCTGGAAACACCATATATTTT. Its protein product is CAISGSGNTIYF.

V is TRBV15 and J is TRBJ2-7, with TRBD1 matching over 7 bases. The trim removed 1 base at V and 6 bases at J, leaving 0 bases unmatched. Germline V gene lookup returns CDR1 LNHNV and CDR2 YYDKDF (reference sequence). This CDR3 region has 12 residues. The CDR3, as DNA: TGTGCCACCAGCAGAGCAGGGGGCGAGCAGTACTTC. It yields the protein CATSRAGGEQYF.

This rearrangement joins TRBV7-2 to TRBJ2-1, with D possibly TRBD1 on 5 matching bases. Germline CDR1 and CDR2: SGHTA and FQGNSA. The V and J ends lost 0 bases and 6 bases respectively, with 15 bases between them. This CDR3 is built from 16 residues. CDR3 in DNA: TGTGCCAGCAGCTTAGCCACAGGCCATCTTACCAATGAGCAGTTCTTC. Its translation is CASSLATGHLTNEQFF. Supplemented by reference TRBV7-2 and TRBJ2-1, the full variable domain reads GAGVSQSPSNKVTEKGKDVELRCDPISGHTALYWYRQSLGQGLEFLIYFQGNSAPDKSGLPSDRFSAERTGGSVSTLTIQRTQQEDSAVYLCASSLATGHLTNEQFFGPGTRLTVL.

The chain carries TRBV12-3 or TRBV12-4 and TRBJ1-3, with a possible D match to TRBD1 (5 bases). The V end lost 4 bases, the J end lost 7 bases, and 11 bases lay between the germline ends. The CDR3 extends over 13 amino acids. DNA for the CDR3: TGTGCCAGCAGTTATGGGGGGGTTAACACCATATATTTT. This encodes CASSYGGVNTIYF.

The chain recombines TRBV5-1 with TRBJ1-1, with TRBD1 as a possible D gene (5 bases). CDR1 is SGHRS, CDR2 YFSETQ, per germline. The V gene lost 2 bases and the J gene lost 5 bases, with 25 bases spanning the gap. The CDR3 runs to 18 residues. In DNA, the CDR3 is TGCGCCAGCAGCTTCGATCTCTGGGCGGGACGGCGGGGAACTGAAGCTTTCTTT. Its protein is CASSFDLWAGRRGTEAFF.

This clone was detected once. The CDR3 DNA reads TGTGCCAGCAAGGGGGACAGGGCTAATGAAAAACTGTTTTTT. Protein product: CASKGDRANEKLFF. The rearrangement joins TRBV2 to TRBJ1-4; 9 bases agree with TRBD1. The CDR3 contains 14 residues. The V and J ends lost 7 bases and 3 bases, in that order; junction bases with no gene match: 3. The germline CDR1 and CDR2 sequences are SNHLY and FYNNEI.

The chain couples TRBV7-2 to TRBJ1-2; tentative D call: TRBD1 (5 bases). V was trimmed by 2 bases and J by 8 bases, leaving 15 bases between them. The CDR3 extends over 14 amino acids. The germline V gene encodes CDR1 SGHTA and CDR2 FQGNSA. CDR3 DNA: TGTGCCAGCAGCTTATTCGTACAGGATCCCGGCTACACCTTC. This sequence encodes CASSLFVQDPGYTF.

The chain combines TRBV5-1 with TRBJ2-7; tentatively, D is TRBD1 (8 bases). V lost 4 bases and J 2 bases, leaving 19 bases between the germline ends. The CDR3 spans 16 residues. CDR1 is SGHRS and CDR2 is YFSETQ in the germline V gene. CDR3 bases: TGCGCCAGCAGCAGGTTTACAGGGGGGGAAACCTACGAGCAGTACTTC. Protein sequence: CASSRFTGGETYEQYF.

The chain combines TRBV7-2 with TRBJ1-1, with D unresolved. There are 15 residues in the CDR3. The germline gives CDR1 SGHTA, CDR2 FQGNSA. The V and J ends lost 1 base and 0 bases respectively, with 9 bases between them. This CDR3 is CASSLVGGMNTEAFF. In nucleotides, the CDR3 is TGTGCCAGCAGCTTAGTTGGCGGTATGAACACTGAAGCTTTCTTT.

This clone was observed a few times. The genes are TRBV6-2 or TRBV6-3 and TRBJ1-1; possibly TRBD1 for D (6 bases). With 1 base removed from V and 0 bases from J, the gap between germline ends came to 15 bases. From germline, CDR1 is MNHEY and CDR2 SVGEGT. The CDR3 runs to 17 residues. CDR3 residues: CASSYFLWGQMNTEAFF. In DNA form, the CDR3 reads TGTGCCAGCAGTTACTTCCTTTGGGGGCAGATGAACACTGAAGCTTTCTTT.

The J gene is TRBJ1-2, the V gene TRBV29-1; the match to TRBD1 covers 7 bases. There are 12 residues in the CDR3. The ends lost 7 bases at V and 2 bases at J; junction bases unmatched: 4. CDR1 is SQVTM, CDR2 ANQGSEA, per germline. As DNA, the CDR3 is TGCAGCGCCGAGACAGGGAACTATGGCTACACCTTC. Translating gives CSAETGNYGYTF.

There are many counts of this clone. The CDR3 region is CASSRTGAAREQYF. CDR3 in DNA: TGTGCCAGCAGCCGGACAGGGGCTGCACGCGAGCAGTACTTC. The V call is TRBV5-4, the J call TRBJ2-7; 9 nucleotides align to TRBD1. Trimming cost V 4 bases and J 6 bases; bases outside gene matches: 8. The CDR3 consists of 14 residues. Germline CDR1 and CDR2: SGHNT and YYREEE (reference sequence).

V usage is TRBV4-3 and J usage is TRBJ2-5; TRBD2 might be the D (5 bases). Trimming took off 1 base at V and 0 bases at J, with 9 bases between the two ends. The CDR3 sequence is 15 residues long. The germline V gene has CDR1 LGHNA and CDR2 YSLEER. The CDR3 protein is CASSQVAQNQETQYF. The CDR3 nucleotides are TGCGCCAGCAGCCAAGTAGCGCAGAACCAAGAGACCCAGTACTTC.

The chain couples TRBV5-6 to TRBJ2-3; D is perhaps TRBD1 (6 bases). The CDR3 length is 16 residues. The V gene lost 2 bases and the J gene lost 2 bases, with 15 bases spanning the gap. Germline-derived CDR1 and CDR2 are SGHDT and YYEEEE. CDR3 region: CASSLTPGTTTDTQYF. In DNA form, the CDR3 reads TGTGCCAGCAGCTTAACTCCTGGGACAACCACAGATACGCAGTATTTT.